This T cell receptor (beta chain) was recovered during a study of blood T cell repertoires in COVID-19. The wider study: Italy, Spain and the United States were the sources of the convalescent and acute COVID-19 samples. In each case, the material was cDNA or gDNA derived from T cells, B-cell-depleted T cells, or PBMCs.

V lost 6 bases and J lost 3, with 15 bases in between. Germline CDR1 SGHVS, CDR2 FQNEAQ. The CDR3 covers 14 residues. Original processing notes: For nucleated cells, counts were estimated from reference gene primer amplification. Generated by immunoSEQ multiplex PCR, the TCRdb table keeps only in-frame clones and is missing some. V, J and clone size derive from that table, while D and trimming were established from the DNA sequence. The table records 150,000 to 200,000 clones, approximately 90% of them present only once. The chain recombines TRBV7-8 with TRBJ2-7; D may be TRBD1 (6 bases). This receptor was obtained from a man aged 35 to 55 with active or convalescent COVID-19. Sequenced material: peripheral blood. Here the CDR3 DNA reads TGTGCCAGCAGTCCGAAAACAGGGATCTACGAGCAGTACTTC. This encodes CASSPKTGIYEQYF.